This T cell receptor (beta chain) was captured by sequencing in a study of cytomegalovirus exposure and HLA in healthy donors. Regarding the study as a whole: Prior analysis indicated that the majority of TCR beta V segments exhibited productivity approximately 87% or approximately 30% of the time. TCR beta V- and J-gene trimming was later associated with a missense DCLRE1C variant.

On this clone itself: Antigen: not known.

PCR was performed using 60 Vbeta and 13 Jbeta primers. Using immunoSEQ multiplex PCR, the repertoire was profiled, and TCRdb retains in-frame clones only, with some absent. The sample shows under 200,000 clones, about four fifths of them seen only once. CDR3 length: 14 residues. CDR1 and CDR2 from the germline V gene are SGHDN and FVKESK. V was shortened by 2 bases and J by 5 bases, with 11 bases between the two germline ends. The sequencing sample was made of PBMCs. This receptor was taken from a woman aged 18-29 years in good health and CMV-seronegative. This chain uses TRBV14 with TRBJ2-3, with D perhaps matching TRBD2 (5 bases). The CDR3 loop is CASSQYGLVDTQYF. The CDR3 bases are TGTGCCAGCAGCCAATACGGACTTGTAGATACGCAGTATTTT.